The 21 T cell receptor beta chains reported below all come from one sample, sequenced in a study of CD8 T cells in Susac syndrome. With random hexamers, reverse transcription was performed on roughly 0.45 to 1 ug of RNA. TCRdb itself ran the immunoSEQ multiplex PCR reads through MiXCR, one entry per CDR3 protein. The table has 150,000 or so distinct CDR3 sequences, 95% seen once. Sequencing used CD4+ T cells from PBMCs. The source of these receptors is a human donor with Susac syndrome.

This chain links TRBV23-1 with TRBJ1-2; 7 positions agree with TRBD1. TRBV23-1 is marked as an open reading frame, function uncertain. The CDR3 has 15 residues. V shed 4 bases and J 4 bases; nucleotides not matched to a gene: 9. The CDR3 coding sequence is TGCGCCAGCAGTCCGAGGCTTGGGACAGCCTATGGCTACACCTTC. As protein: CASSPRLGTAYGYTF.

The CDR3 protein is CASSLAPGTGLNQPQHF. The CDR3 bases are TGTGCCAGCAGCTTGGCGCCCGGGACAGGCCTCAATCAGCCCCAGCATTTT. The rearrangement uses TRBV5-6 and TRBJ1-5; 8 bases line up with TRBD1. Per the germline V gene, CDR1 is SGHDT and CDR2 is YYEEEE. Trimming took 0 bases from V and 3 from J; bases not matched to a gene: 8. The CDR3 totals 17 residues.

The gene calls are TRBV29-1 and TRBJ2-7; D is unresolved. Germline V CDR1 and CDR2: SQVTM, ANQGSEA. V lost 3 bases and J 2 bases, leaving 11 bases between the germline ends. CDR3 size: 13 residues. Written as DNA, the CDR3 is TGCAGCGTTGAGACCGACAAGACCTACGAGCAGTACTTC. Residues: CSVETDKTYEQYF.

This chain connects TRBV4-3 to TRBJ2-1; tentatively, D is TRBD2 (5 bases). The CDR3 is made up of 15 amino acids. The germline CDR1 and CDR2 sequences are LGHNA and YSLEER. Between the trimmed V and J ends, which lost 1 base and 0 bases, there was a span of 7 bases. CDR3 amino acids: CASSQVAYSYNEQFF. CDR3 DNA sequence: TGCGCCAGCAGCCAAGTAGCGTACTCCTACAATGAGCAGTTCTTC.

The chain couples TRBV29-1 to TRBJ2-6; 7 positions match TRBD1. With V trimmed by 7 bases and J by 2 bases, 8 bases remained unmatched. CDR3 length equals 15 residues. Per the germline V gene, CDR1 is SQVTM and CDR2 is ANQGSEA. The CDR3 reads CSAADGTAGANVLTF. Here the CDR3 DNA reads TGCAGCGCCGCCGACGGGACAGCTGGGGCCAACGTCCTGACTTTC.

This clonotype was seen once. This chain links TRBV4-3 with TRBJ2-3; TRBD2 might be the D (5 bases). V shed 1 base and J shed 10 bases, with 12 bases lying between them. The CDR3 covers 13 residues. Per the germline V gene, CDR1 is LGHNA and CDR2 is YSLEER. This chain's CDR3 is CASSQGSARAQYF. CDR3 in DNA: TGCGCCAGCAGCCAAGGTTCGGCGAGGGCGCAGTATTTT.

The rearrangement uses TRBV4-2 and TRBJ2-2; D may correspond to TRBD1 or TRBD2 (7 bases each). Trimming shortened V by 4 bases and J by 4 bases, and 22 bases separated the two germline ends. The CDR3 length is 18 residues. Germline V gives CDR1 LGHNA, CDR2 YNFKEQ. CDR3 nucleotides: TGTGCCAGCAGCCTAAATAGGGGAGGGGGCCCGAGCACCGGGGAGCTGTTTTTT. It encodes CASSLNRGGGPSTGELFF.

The chain combines TRBV5-1 with TRBJ2-7, with D possibly TRBD2 on 7 matching bases. Trimming pared 4 bases from V and 6 bases from J, leaving 20 bases between. Germline values: CDR1 SGHRS, CDR2 YFSETQ. The CDR3 contains 15 residues. The CDR3 DNA follows: TGCGCCAGCAGCCTAACGGAGGGGGGGCTGGTCGAGCAGTACTTC. Its translation is CASSLTEGGLVEQYF.

This clonotype was found once. V gene TRBV15 combines with J gene TRBJ2-7; D perhaps matches TRBD1 (6 bases). V lost 5 bases and J lost 7, with 15 bases in between. CDR1 LNHNV and CDR2 YYDKDF come from the germline V gene (reference sequence). CDR3 length: 13 residues. CDR3 sequence (DNA): TGTGCCACCAGCGGAAATACAGGGCTTGAGCAGTACTTC. Translating it yields CATSGNTGLEQYF.

This clonotype was detected a few times. This rearrangement joins TRBV7-2 to TRBJ1-1; D not certain. Trimming cost V 6 bases and J 0 bases, with 11 bases left between them. The germline V gene has CDR1 SGHTA and CDR2 FQGNSA. The CDR3 runs to 14 residues. CDR3 coding DNA: TGTGCCAGCAGTTTGGGGTTCATGAACACTGAAGCTTTCTTT. It translates to CASSLGFMNTEAFF. The full variable domain, its missing parts supplied by reference TRBV7-2 and TRBJ1-1, is GAGVSQSPSNKVTEKGKDVELRCDPISGHTALYWYRQSLGQGLEFLIYFQGNSAPDKSGLPSDRFSAERTGGSVSTLTIQRTQQEDSAVYLCASSLGFMNTEAFFGQGTRLTVV.

This clonotype was counted between two and nine times. The chain joins TRBV12-5 to TRBJ2-1, with D uncertain. The V end was cut by 8 bases, the J end by 6 bases, with 2 bases between. CDR3 size: 9 residues. Germline V CDR1 and CDR2: LGHNT, FRNRAP. The CDR3 DNA is TGTGCTAGTCCCAATGAGCAGTTCTTC. It codes for CASPNEQFF.

The V and J genes are TRBV4-1 and TRBJ1-6; tentatively, D is TRBD1 (5 bases). CDR1 and CDR2 from the germline V gene are MGHRA and YSYEKL. Trimming removed 0 bases at V and 9 bases at J, with 12 bases between. The CDR3 runs 15 residues. CDR3 region: CASSQEGARGSPLHF. The CDR3 nucleotides read TGCGCCAGCAGCCAAGAAGGAGCGAGGGGTTCACCCCTCCACTTT.

The rearrangement links TRBV6-6 to TRBJ1-6; TRBD1 matches at 7 bases. CDR3 length: 15 amino acids. Germline V CDR1 and CDR2: MNHNY, SVGAGI (reference sequence). The V segment lost 7 bases and the J segment 7 bases; nucleotides outside the gene matches: 10. The CDR3 loop reads CASTTTGTVNSPLHF. The DNA of the CDR3 is TGTGCCAGCACCACAACCGGGACAGTGAATTCACCCCTCCACTTT.

This clonotype was seen more than once but under ten times. The rearrangement uses TRBV19 and TRBJ2-5; no firm D call. Trimming removed 6 bases from V and 5 bases from J, with 10 bases in between. This CDR3 region has 12 residues. CDR1 is LNHDA, CDR2 SQIVND, per germline (reference sequence). The CDR3 reads CASSQVGETQYF. CDR3 nucleotides: TGTGCCAGTAGCCAAGTAGGGGAGACCCAGTACTTC. The variable domain in full, with the rest retrieved from reference TRBV19 and TRBJ2-5, is DGGITQSPKYLFRKEGQNVTLSCEQNLNHDAMYWYRQDPGQGLRLIYYSQIVNDFQKGDIAEGYSVSREKKESFPLTVTSAQKNPTAFYLCASSQVGETQYFGPGTRLLVL.

The V and J genes are TRBV2 and TRBJ1-2; the D gene is possibly TRBD1 (6 bases). CDR3 length: 11 amino acids. Germline V gene lookup returns CDR1 SNHLY and CDR2 FYNNEI. V was pared by 6 bases and J by 8 bases, with 10 bases between. The chain's CDR3 is CASRITGGYTF. The CDR3 DNA is TGTGCCAGCAGGATAACAGGGGGCTACACCTTC.

V and J are TRBV11-2 and TRBJ2-1; D might be TRBD1 (5 bases). The ends were cut back, 5 bases at V and 1 base at J, with 12 bases in the middle. The V gene's germline CDR1 is SGHAT and CDR2 FQNNGV. The CDR3 runs 15 residues. CDR3 amino acids: CASSPDRNSYNEQFF. In DNA form, the CDR3 reads TGTGCCAGCAGCCCCGACAGAAATTCCTACAATGAGCAGTTCTTC.

The chain combines TRBV20-1 with TRBJ1-1; 7 bases are shared with TRBD1. Germline CDR1 is DFQATT and CDR2 is SNEGSKA (reference sequence). V gave up 3 bases and J gave up 1 base; unmatched junction bases: 5. This CDR3 has 14 residues. DNA for the CDR3: TGCAGTGCTAGTAAGGGGGCCTGGAACACTGAAGCTTTCTTT. Translated, it gives CSASKGAWNTEAFF.

This chain connects TRBV29-1 to TRBJ1-1; unclear D gene. Trimming took off 6 bases at V and 7 bases at J, with 12 bases between the two ends. The CDR3 spans 11 residues. Germline CDR1 reads SQVTM; CDR2 reads ANQGSEA. CDR3 residues: CSVVWVGEAFF. The CDR3 DNA is TGCAGCGTCGTTTGGGTAGGTGAAGCTTTCTTT. Using reference TRBV29-1 and TRBJ1-1 for the parts outside the CDR3, the full variable domain is SAVISQKPSRDICQRGTSLTIQCQVDSQVTMMFWYRQQPGQSLTLIATANQGSEATYESGFVIDKFPISRPNLTFSTLTVSNMSPEDSSIYLCSVVWVGEAFFGQGTRLTVV.

The chain joins TRBV3-1 to TRBJ2-1, with 8 nucleotides matching TRBD2. This CDR3 contains 12 residues. V shed 1 base, J shed 10 bases, and the junction held 0 bases outside the gene matches. The germline gives CDR1 LGHDT, CDR2 YNNKEL (reference sequence). CDR3 coding DNA: TGTGCCAGCAGCCAAGGACTAGCGGAGCAGTTCTTC. This sequence encodes CASSQGLAEQFF.

The chain uses TRBV7-2 and TRBJ2-1, with no clear D. The CDR3 runs 15 residues. Germline V gene sequence: CDR1 SGHTA, CDR2 FQGNSA. Trimming took 7 bases from V and 3 from J, leaving 16 bases between them. The CDR3 DNA reads as TGTGCCAGCACCGTCGATCATGTTAGCTACAATGAGCAGTTCTTC. Amino acid sequence: CASTVDHVSYNEQFF.

The V and J genes are TRBV3-1 and TRBJ2-5, with a tentative D call TRBD1 (5 bases). This CDR3 contains 13 residues. Germline CDR1 reads LGHDT; CDR2 reads YNNKEL (reference sequence). V lost 1 base, J lost 2 bases, and 5 bases lay in between. CDR3 nucleotide sequence: TGTGCCAGCAGCCAAGGACAGCAAGAGACCCAGTACTTC. Translating gives CASSQGQQETQYF.